The 18 T cell receptor beta chains listed next were all sequenced from one sample in a study of control samples from healthy donors and cancer patients. Profiling relied on immunoSEQ multiplex PCR, and the TCRdb table lists in-frame clones only, not all of them. The profile shows approximately 49,000 clones, 86% of them singletons. The sequenced material came from PBMCs. These TCRs come from a woman aged 45 to 65 with lung cancer.

The rearrangement links TRBV5-1 to TRBJ1-1, with a tentative D call TRBD1 (5 bases). The V gene lost 0 bases and the J gene lost 2 bases, with 11 bases spanning the gap. The CDR3 spans 15 residues. Germline CDR1 SGHRS, CDR2 YFSETQ. The CDR3 bases are TGCGCCAGCAGCTTGGTGGGGACGGGAAACACTGAAGCTTTCTTT. It codes for CASSLVGTGNTEAFF.

This chain connects TRBV29-1 to TRBJ1-2, with a weak D call TRBD1 (5 bases). The germline V gene encodes CDR1 SQVTM and CDR2 ANQGSEA. The CDR3 is made up of 16 amino acids. V gave up 6 bases and J gave up 3 bases, with 23 bases separating them. CDR3 region: CSVSPGPRVDDYGYTF. CDR3 nucleotides: TGCAGCGTGTCTCCGGGACCCAGGGTTGATGACTATGGCTACACCTTC.

This clone was counted a single time. This chain uses TRBV6-2 or TRBV6-3 with TRBJ1-6; 11 bases fit TRBD1. Germline V CDR1 and CDR2: MNHEY, SVGEGT. CDR3 length: 17 amino acids. V gave up 6 bases and J gave up 5 bases; unmatched junction bases: 9. CDR3 coding DNA: TGTGCCAGCAGCGACCTATGGACAGGGGGCCATAATTCACCCCTCCACTTT. Translating gives CASSDLWTGGHNSPLHF.

This sequence joins TRBV21-1 and TRBJ1-6; no DNA check was done on the table's D call, TRBD1. TRBV21-1 is a pseudogene segment. The CDR3 contains 18 residues. CDR3 nucleotides: TGTGCCAGCAGCGATTACCGGGACAGGGTGTCCTATAATTCACCCCTCCACTTT. This encodes CASSDYRDRVSYNSPLHF.

The J gene is TRBJ1-5, the V gene TRBV6-2 or TRBV6-3; no clear D. Germline CDR1 is MNHEY and CDR2 is SVGEGT. The ends were cut back, 1 base at V and 4 bases at J, with 14 bases in the middle. The CDR3 totals 16 residues. The CDR3 protein is CASSYWVNGLNQPQHF. Written as DNA, the CDR3 is TGTGCCAGCAGTTACTGGGTAAACGGACTGAATCAGCCCCAGCATTTT.

The chain recombines TRBV27 with TRBJ1-2; possible D gene TRBD1, 5 bases. The CDR3 extends over 13 amino acids. The germline V gene has CDR1 MNHEY and CDR2 SMNVEV (reference sequence). V shed 3 bases and J shed 4 bases, with 9 bases lying between them. The CDR3, as DNA: TGTGCCAGCAGTTTCGACAGCTTCTATGGCTACACCTTC. Translating it yields CASSFDSFYGYTF.

The chain couples TRBV5-1 to TRBJ1-2; 7 bases match TRBD1. This CDR3 spans 15 amino acids. V was clipped by 6 bases and J by 1 base; unmatched bases: 9. CDR1 is SGHRS, CDR2 YFSETQ, per germline. CDR3 DNA: TGCGCCAGCACCAACCAGGGGGAGTATAACTATGGCTACACCTTC. Encoded protein: CASTNQGEYNYGYTF.

V is TRBV18 and J is TRBJ1-6; a possible D gene is TRBD1 (5 bases). The CDR3 totals 14 residues. Trimming removed 6 bases at V and 6 bases at J, with 12 bases between. CDR1 is KGHSH and CDR2 is LQKENI in the germline V gene. CDR3 region: CASSAQGSNSPLHF. CDR3 coding DNA: TGTGCCAGCTCGGCCCAGGGCAGTAATTCACCCCTCCACTTT.

V and J are TRBV4-3 and TRBJ1-5; the D gene is possibly TRBD1 (5 bases). Germline lookup yields CDR1 LGHNA and CDR2 YSLEER. This CDR3 spans 16 amino acids. The germline V and J ends were trimmed by 0 bases and 5 bases, with 14 bases remaining between them. CDR3 DNA: TGCGCCAGCAGCCAAGATCGCCAGGGAGGAGATCAGCCCCAGCATTTT. Protein sequence: CASSQDRQGGDQPQHF.

This clone was picked up one time. The chain recombines TRBV28 with TRBJ2-2; possibly TRBD1 for D (6 bases). The CDR3 contains 13 residues. CDR1 is MDHEN and CDR2 is SYDVKM in the germline V gene. Trimming took off 4 bases at V and 5 bases at J, with 8 bases between the two ends. CDR3 sequence: CASSSTGTGELFF. The CDR3 DNA sequence: TGTGCCAGCAGTTCAACAGGGACCGGGGAGCTGTTTTTT.

The chain's CDR3 is CASSLGGRGDTEAFF. CDR3 DNA: TGTGCCAGCAGCTTGGGGGGCAGGGGGGACACTGAAGCTTTCTTT. The chain combines TRBV5-4 with TRBJ1-1; 7 nucleotides agree with TRBD1. CDR1 is SGHNT, CDR2 YYREEE, per germline (reference sequence). Trimming took 0 bases from V and 3 from J; bases not matched to a gene: 5. The CDR3 sequence is 15 residues long.

This chain links TRBV5-1 with TRBJ2-7, with 11 bases identical to TRBD2. This CDR3 comprises 16 residues. From germline, CDR1 is SGHRS and CDR2 YFSETQ. Unmatched junction bases numbered 5, after V lost 1 base and J lost 2 bases. This CDR3 reads CASSLTTSGATYEQYF. CDR3 nucleotides: TGCGCCAGCAGCTTGACGACTAGCGGGGCCACCTACGAGCAGTACTTC.

This chain uses TRBV30 with TRBJ1-1; no firm D call. V lost 5 bases and J 5 bases, leaving 9 bases between the germline ends. The germline gives CDR1 GTSNPN, CDR2 SVGIG (reference sequence). CDR3 length: 11 amino acids. The DNA of the CDR3 is TGTGCCTGGGGAGGGAGGACTGAAGCTTTCTTT. Translated: CAWGGRTEAFF. The full variable domain, in which reference TRBV30 and TRBJ1-1 provide the parts outside the CDR3, is SQTIHQWPATLVQPVGSPLSLECTVEGTSNPNLYWYRQAAGRGLQLLFYSVGIGQISSEVPQNLSASRPQDRQFILSSKKLLLSDSGFYLCAWGGRTEAFFGQGTRLTVV.

The chain uses TRBV2 and TRBJ1-5; the match to TRBD1 covers 9 bases. The CDR3 is made up of 15 amino acids. CDR1 SNHLY and CDR2 FYNNEI come from the germline V gene. Losses at the gene ends were 6 bases for V and 3 bases for J; bases not matched to a gene: 6. The CDR3: CASRRTGADNQPQHF. The DNA for the CDR3 is TGTGCCAGCAGGAGGACAGGGGCGGACAATCAGCCCCAGCATTTT.

This chain connects TRBV9 to TRBJ2-5; no definite D call. Germline-derived CDR1 and CDR2 are SGDLS and YYNGEE. V lost 0 bases and J 2 bases, leaving 5 bases between the germline ends. The CDR3 is made up of 13 amino acids. CDR3 sequence reads: CASSVARQETQYF. The CDR3, as DNA: TGTGCCAGCAGCGTAGCACGACAAGAGACCCAGTACTTC.

V and J are TRBV10-3 and TRBJ2-5; 8 nucleotides match TRBD1. The CDR3 sequence is 14 residues long. J lost 0 bases, V lost 8 bases, and 5 bases had no gene match. Germline V gene data show CDR1 as ENHRY and CDR2 as SYGVKD. This chain's CDR3 is CAISRTGNQETQYF. Written as DNA, the CDR3 is TGTGCCATCTCACGGACAGGGAACCAAGAGACCCAGTACTTC.

In this sample, this clone turned up a few times. Different DNA sequences within this sample yield the same CDR3. The rearrangement links TRBV7-2 to TRBJ2-7, with 15 bases matching TRBD2. V trimming: 5 bases; J trimming: 4 bases; junction bases outside the gene matches: 3. Germline V gene data show CDR1 as SGHTA and CDR2 as FQGNSA. The CDR3 runs 15 residues. The CDR3: CASSRTSGGAYEQYF. CDR3 in DNA: TGTGCCAGCAGCCGGACTAGCGGGGGGGCGTACGAGCAGTACTTC.

The rearrangement uses TRBV5-1 and TRBJ2-7; the match to TRBD2 covers 7 bases. V was pared by 0 bases and J by 4 bases, with 4 bases of the junction left unmatched. Germline-derived CDR1 and CDR2 are SGHRS and YFSETQ. This CDR3 region has 14 residues. The CDR3 spells CASSLGLGGYEQYF. The CDR3 coding sequence is TGCGCCAGCAGCTTGGGACTCGGGGGGTACGAGCAGTACTTC.